Each of the 6 T cell receptor beta chains below was sequenced from the same sample in a study of blood T cell repertoires in COVID-19. Sequenced by immunoSEQ multiplex PCR; TCRdb stores in-frame clones only, minus some. The sample carries over 250,000 clones, 70% to 90% recorded once. Sequenced input: PBMCs or T cells enriched from blood (not recorded which). These receptors originate from a woman aged 60-75 years in a cohort exposed to, infected with or recovered from COVID-19 (not recorded which).

The gene calls are TRBV7-9 and TRBJ2-7; 9 bases agree with TRBD1. This CDR3 contains 14 residues. Germline V gene sequence: CDR1 SEHNR, CDR2 FQNEAQ (reference sequence). V shed 1 base and J 4 bases; nucleotides not matched to a gene: 2. Here the CDR3 reads CASSLVDRGYEQYF. In nucleotides, the CDR3 is TGTGCCAGCAGCTTAGTCGACAGGGGGTACGAGCAGTACTTC.

CDR3 coding DNA: TGTGCCAGCAGCCAGGACAGCCGCTCCTACAATGAGCAGTTCTTC. This encodes CASSQDSRSYNEQFF. The chain recombines TRBV5-4 with TRBJ2-1; weak D call: TRBD1 (6 bases). Germline V gene lookup returns CDR1 SGHNT and CDR2 YYREEE (reference sequence). This CDR3 contains 15 residues. Trimming shortened V by 4 bases and J by 0 bases, and 11 bases separated the two germline ends.

The V and J genes are TRBV2 and TRBJ2-2; 10 bases match TRBD2. The CDR3 loop spans 15 amino acids. Germline V lookup: CDR1 SNHLY, CDR2 FYNNEI. Trimming removed 7 bases from V and 1 base from J; junction bases left unmatched: 3. CDR3: CASKGLALNTGELFF. The CDR3 DNA is TGTGCCAGCAAGGGACTAGCGCTGAACACCGGGGAGCTGTTTTTT.

In this sample, this clone turned up once. The chain carries TRBV3-1 (or the pseudogene TRBV3-2) and TRBJ2-7; the match to TRBD2 covers 12 bases. The V segment lost 4 bases and the J segment 4 bases; nucleotides outside the gene matches: 2. Germline CDR1 and CDR2: LGHDT and YNNKEL (reference sequence). CDR3 length: 14 amino acids. The CDR3 nucleotides are TGTGCCAGCAGCCCCGGACTAGCGGGGTACGAGCAGTACTTC. Encoded protein: CASSPGLAGYEQYF.

Here the CDR3 reads CASSTSGRAFDEQYF. CDR3 nucleotides: TGTGCCAGCAGCACTAGCGGGAGGGCCTTCGACGAGCAGTACTTC. This sequence joins TRBV9 and TRBJ2-7, with TRBD2 matching over 13 bases. With 4 bases clipped from V and 5 bases from J, the junction kept 6 bases outside the gene matches. The CDR3 has 15 amino acids. Germline V CDR1 and CDR2: SGDLS, YYNGEE.

This chain uses TRBV9 with TRBJ2-6; 8 nucleotides match TRBD2. The trim removed 0 bases at V and 4 bases at J, leaving 9 bases unmatched. Germline CDR1 reads SGDLS; CDR2 reads YYNGEE. The CDR3 sequence is 18 residues long. CDR3 in amino acids: CASSVGDGRAFGANVLTF. CDR3 nucleotides: TGTGCCAGCAGCGTAGGGGACGGGAGGGCCTTCGGGGCCAACGTCCTGACTTTC.